A single sample is the source of the 21 T cell receptor beta chains below, sequenced in a study of shared clonotypes between healthy human individuals. Repertoires were generated with immunoSEQ multiplex PCR, while TCRdb's copy carries only in-frame clones and drops some. The sample shows about 2 million clones, about 95% of them seen only once. Naive CD8 cells lacked CD45RO and underwent positive selection for CCR7, leaving out terminally differentiated effector memory CD45RA+ cells. What was sequenced was naive CD8+ T cells sorted from blood. These receptors originate from a man aged 18 to 29 in good health.

Points on this clone: This CDR3 is also generated by other DNA sequences in the sample. The chain combines TRBV6-1 with TRBJ2-1; 8 bases align to TRBD2. Germline values: CDR1 MNHNS, CDR2 SASEGT. The CDR3 is 14 residues long. Unmatched junction bases numbered 1, after V lost 2 bases and J lost 4 bases. The DNA of the CDR3 is TGTGCCAGCAGTGAATCGGGAGGGTACAATGAGCAGTTCTTC. This codes for CASSESGGYNEQFF.

This sequence joins TRBV7-2 and TRBJ1-2; TRBD1 might be the D (6 bases). Trimming took 2 bases from V and 3 from J, leaving 10 bases between them. CDR1 and CDR2 (germline): SGHTA, FQGNSA. The CDR3 has 14 residues. The CDR3 nucleotides are TGTGCCAGCAGCTTACCTCGGACAGACTATGGCTACACCTTC. Translation gives CASSLPRTDYGYTF.

This clone appeared a single time. The chain is built from TRBV27 and TRBJ2-7; 7 bases match TRBD2. Germline assignment: CDR1 MNHEY and CDR2 SMNVEV (reference sequence). The V segment lost 8 bases and the J segment 4 bases; nucleotides outside the gene matches: 20. The CDR3 is 17 amino acids. CDR3 region: CASVGRYVGGRAYEQYF. The DNA of the CDR3 is TGTGCCAGCGTCGGGAGGTATGTGGGGGGAAGAGCGTACGAGCAGTACTTC.

This chain links TRBV6-1 with TRBJ2-7; 10 bases align to TRBD2. After removal of 6 bases from V and 3 bases from J, the junction contained 8 bases not matched to a gene. This CDR3 contains 15 residues. CDR1 is MNHNS and CDR2 is SASEGT in the germline V gene. Written as DNA, the CDR3 is TGTGCCAGCAGCGTCGGACTAGCGGCCCACTACGAGCAGTACTTC. Protein product: CASSVGLAAHYEQYF.

The rearrangement joins TRBV7-8 to TRBJ2-5; unclear D gene. Trimming took off 4 bases at V and 0 bases at J, with 9 bases between the two ends. Germline CDR1 reads SGHVS; CDR2 reads FQNEAQ. The CDR3 covers 14 residues. The CDR3 is CASSSLEYQETQYF. The CDR3 region has the DNA TGTGCCAGCAGCTCATTAGAGTACCAAGAGACCCAGTACTTC.

The rearrangement uses TRBV27 and TRBJ2-1; no clear D gene. This CDR3 region has 12 residues. CDR1 MNHEY and CDR2 SMNVEV come from the germline V gene (reference sequence). V was shortened by 2 bases and J by 9 bases, with 8 bases between the two germline ends. For the CDR3, the DNA is TGTGCCAGCAGTTTACCGGCACTTGAGCAGTTCTTC. Protein product: CASSLPALEQFF.

Points on this clone: The sample has other DNA sequences that encode this CDR3 too. This chain connects TRBV9 to TRBJ2-5; 7 bases fit TRBD2. V lost 0 bases, J lost 5 bases, and 4 bases stayed unmatched. The CDR3 has 14 amino acids. Germline CDR1 SGDLS, CDR2 YYNGEE. The CDR3 coding sequence is TGTGCCAGCAGCGTAGGAGGGCGGGAGGAGACCCAGTACTTC. Protein product: CASSVGGREETQYF.

A word on this clone: Other DNA sequences in this sample translate to the same CDR3. This chain links TRBV6-5 with TRBJ2-7; the D gene is possibly TRBD2 (5 bases). Germline V CDR1 and CDR2: MNHEY, SVGAGI. This CDR3 comprises 14 residues. V lost 3 bases and J lost 3, with 12 bases in between. This CDR3 reads CASSYAGGDYEQYF. CDR3 DNA sequence: TGTGCCAGCAGTTATGCGGGTGGAGACTACGAGCAGTACTTC.

The rearrangement links TRBV27 to TRBJ2-7; a possible D gene is TRBD2 (5 bases). In germline, CDR1 is MNHEY, CDR2 SMNVEV (reference sequence). The CDR3 loop spans 16 amino acids. Trimming pared 0 bases from V and 2 bases from J, leaving 14 bases between. Here the CDR3 DNA reads TGTGCCAGCAGTTTATCCGCGGGTACGATAACCTACGAGCAGTACTTC. It codes for CASSLSAGTITYEQYF.

This clone was picked up one time. The chain uses TRBV15 and TRBJ2-2, with 8 nucleotides matching TRBD2. Per the germline V gene, CDR1 is LNHNV and CDR2 is YYDKDF (reference sequence). The V gene end was trimmed by 8 bases and the J gene end by 7 bases; junction bases not matched to a gene: 9. The length of the CDR3 is 14 residues. The CDR3: CATREGGEDGELFF. CDR3 bases: TGTGCCACCCGGGAGGGAGGGGAGGACGGGGAGCTGTTTTTT.

This chain joins TRBV9 and TRBJ2-1; 9 bases align to TRBD2. Germline loops: CDR1 SGDLS, CDR2 YYNGEE. V was pared by 3 bases and J by 9 bases, with 10 bases of the junction left unmatched. The CDR3 covers 15 residues. CDR3 in DNA: TGTGCCAGCAGCGATAGCGGGAGAAAGCGGGGTGAGCAGTTCTTC. Residues: CASSDSGRKRGEQFF. Variable domain in full (rest from reference TRBV9 and TRBJ2-1): DSGVTQTPKHLITATGQRVTLRCSPRSGDLSVYWYQQSLDQGLQFLIQYYNGEERAKGNILERFSAQQFPDLHSELNLSSLELGDSALYFCASSDSGRKRGEQFFGPGTRLTVL.

The V and J genes are TRBV5-6 and TRBJ2-5; D not resolved. V shed 3 bases and J shed 2 bases, with 14 bases lying between them. The CDR3 is made up of 15 amino acids. Germline assignment: CDR1 SGHDT and CDR2 YYEEEE. Here the CDR3 reads CASSSSGIPQETQYF. CDR3 coding DNA: TGTGCCAGCAGCTCCTCCGGCATACCTCAAGAGACCCAGTACTTC. Full variable domain (outside the CDR3, taken from reference TRBV5-6 and TRBJ2-5): DAGVTQSPTHLIKTRGQQVTLRCSPKSGHDTVSWYQQALGQGPQFIFQYYEEEERQRGNFPDRFSGHQFPNYSSELNVNALLLGDSALYLCASSSSGIPQETQYFGPGTRLLVL.

The chain is built from TRBV11-2 and TRBJ2-7; the match to TRBD2 covers 7 bases. Losses at the gene ends were 6 bases for V and 5 bases for J; bases not matched to a gene: 7. The CDR3 length is 13 residues. Germline-derived CDR1 and CDR2 are SGHAT and FQNNGV. The CDR3 loop is CASRWEGGDEQYF. The CDR3, as DNA: TGTGCCAGCAGGTGGGAGGGTGGCGACGAGCAGTACTTC.

On this clone: Distinct nucleotide sequences in the sample also encode this CDR3. The genes are TRBV6-5 and TRBJ1-5; D is possibly TRBD1 (6 bases). Trimming left V 2 bases short and J 6 bases short, with 11 bases between. Germline V gene sequence: CDR1 MNHEY, CDR2 SVGAGI. This CDR3 is 14 amino acids long. The CDR3 spells CASSYGGAGQPQHF. CDR3 DNA: TGTGCCAGCAGTTACGGGGGGGCAGGTCAGCCCCAGCATTTT.

The genes are TRBV4-1 and TRBJ1-2, with D unclear. Trimming stripped 3 bases from V and 4 bases from J, with 15 bases between. CDR1 MGHRA and CDR2 YSYEKL come from the germline V gene. The CDR3 has 15 residues. The CDR3: CASSHLVAGAYGYTF. The CDR3 bases are TGCGCCAGCAGCCACCTCGTGGCAGGCGCCTATGGCTACACCTTC.

This clone was detected once. The chain joins TRBV19 to TRBJ1-5; unclear D gene. The CDR3 totals 15 residues. Looked up from germline, CDR1 is LNHDA and CDR2 is SQIVND (reference sequence). The V end was cut by 6 bases, the J end by 7 bases, with 19 bases between. Here the CDR3 reads CASRTIREGWQPQHF. CDR3 coding DNA: TGTGCCAGTAGAACTATACGGGAGGGTTGGCAGCCCCAGCATTTT.

The count of this clone is one. The rearrangement uses TRBV6-6 and TRBJ2-4, with D uncertain. The CDR3 runs to 13 residues. Germline loops: CDR1 MNHNY, CDR2 SVGAGI (reference sequence). The V end lost 2 bases, the J end lost 7 bases, and 9 bases lay between the germline ends. The CDR3 loop reads CASSYPEGNIQYF. The CDR3 DNA follows: TGTGCCAGCAGTTACCCTGAAGGGAACATTCAGTACTTC.

This chain connects TRBV15 to TRBJ1-5; perhaps TRBD1 as D (6 bases). This CDR3 has 17 amino acids. Looked up from germline, CDR1 is LNHNV and CDR2 is YYDKDF (reference sequence). V was clipped by 0 bases and J by 0 bases, with 12 bases between them. CDR3 residues: CATSRDRTAFSNQPQHF. CDR3 coding DNA: TGTGCCACCAGCAGAGATCGGACAGCGTTTAGCAATCAGCCCCAGCATTTT. The full variable domain, rest sourced from reference TRBV15 and TRBJ1-5, is DAMVIQNPRYQVTQFGKPVTLSCSQTLNHNVMYWYQQKSSQAPKLLFHYYDKDFNNEADTPDNFQSRRPNTSFCFLDIRSPGLGDTAMYLCATSRDRTAFSNQPQHFGDGTRLSIL.

The chain employs TRBV27 and TRBJ2-1; 13 nucleotides match TRBD2. CDR3 length: 16 amino acids. The ends lost 3 bases at V and 9 bases at J; junction bases unmatched: 8. In germline, CDR1 is MNHEY, CDR2 SMNVEV (reference sequence). The CDR3 DNA follows: TGTGCCAGCAGTTTTGTAGGGACTAGCGGGACGGGTGAGCAGTTCTTC. As protein: CASSFVGTSGTGEQFF.

The rearrangement uses TRBV10-3 and TRBJ2-3, with 9 bases lining up with TRBD2. CDR3 length equals 14 residues. Germline V gene sequence: CDR1 ENHRY, CDR2 SYGVKD. The V segment lost 10 bases and the J segment 4 bases; nucleotides outside the gene matches: 9. This CDR3 is CATLAGSGADTQYF. The CDR3 DNA follows: TGTGCCACCCTAGCGGGATCGGGCGCAGATACGCAGTATTTT.

V gene TRBV2 combines with J gene TRBJ2-7; 8 positions match TRBD1. This CDR3 comprises 15 residues. The junction had 10 bases not matched to a gene; V was cut back by 4 bases and J by 5 bases. Per germline, CDR1 SNHLY and CDR2 FYNNEI. The DNA of the CDR3 is TGTGCCAGCAGTGGGGCCACCGGGACAGGCCACGAGCAGTACTTC. Translating gives CASSGATGTGHEQYF.